The 13 T cell receptor beta chains below were found in one sample sequenced in a study of T cells in localized non-small cell lung cancer. Profiled with immunoSEQ multiplex PCR; TCRdb holds only in-frame clones, not every one. The data contain about 45,000 clones, about four fifths of them singletons. This specimen consisted of peripheral blood mononuclear cells, obtained before any cancer treatment. The source of these receptors is a man between 40 and 69 years old with stage III lung adenocarcinoma.

The V gene is TRBV9, the J gene TRBJ1-5; the D is unclear. The V gene's germline CDR1 is SGDLS and CDR2 YYNGEE. Trimming left V 0 bases short and J 1 base short, with 5 bases between. CDR3 length: 14 amino acids. CDR3 in amino acids: CASSVGDSNQPQHF. CDR3 bases: TGTGCCAGCAGCGTAGGAGACAGCAATCAGCCCCAGCATTTT. Looking up the rest from reference TRBV9 and TRBJ1-5 gives the full variable domain: DSGVTQTPKHLITATGQRVTLRCSPRSGDLSVYWYQQSLDQGLQFLIQYYNGEERAKGNILERFSAQQFPDLHSELNLSSLELGDSALYFCASSVGDSNQPQHFGDGTRLSIL.

The chain employs TRBV2 and TRBJ1-6; 7 bases agree with TRBD1. The CDR3 has 13 residues. V lost 7 bases to trimming and J lost 6 bases; unmatched junction nucleotides: 3. Per germline, CDR1 SNHLY and CDR2 FYNNEI. CDR3 residues: CASTRGVNSPLHF. CDR3 coding DNA: TGTGCCAGCACCAGGGGGGTTAATTCACCCCTCCACTTT.

The genes are TRBV29-1 and TRBJ1-1, with 8 bases aligning to TRBD1. V was pared by 7 bases and J by 0 bases, with 4 bases of the junction left unmatched. Looked up from germline, CDR1 is SQVTM and CDR2 is ANQGSEA. The CDR3 is made up of 13 amino acids. The DNA for the CDR3 is TGCAGCGCCCGGACAGGGATGAACACTGAAGCTTTCTTT. It yields the protein CSARTGMNTEAFF.

This chain connects TRBV4-1 to TRBJ2-1; 8 bases are a match to TRBD1. With V trimmed by 3 bases and J by 5 bases, 6 bases remained unmatched. The germline gives CDR1 MGHRA, CDR2 YSYEKL. There are 15 residues in the CDR3. CDR3 bases: TGCGCCAGCAGCCAGTCCGGGACAGGTCACAATGAGCAGTTCTTC. This codes for CASSQSGTGHNEQFF.

V gene TRBV7-2 combines with J gene TRBJ2-7; no clear D. Germline assignment: CDR1 SGHTA and CDR2 FQGNSA. CDR3 size: 11 residues. The V gene lost 5 bases and the J gene lost 5 bases, with 7 bases spanning the gap. The CDR3 spells CASSARNEQYF. Here the CDR3 DNA reads TGTGCCAGCAGCGCTAGAAACGAGCAGTACTTC.

This chain links TRBV29-1 with TRBJ2-3, with TRBD1 as a possible D gene (6 bases). Trimming removed 3 bases from V and 0 bases from J, with 13 bases in between. The germline CDR1 and CDR2 sequences are SQVTM and ANQGSEA. This CDR3 contains 15 residues. In DNA, the CDR3 is TGCAGCGTTGACCCCACAGGGCGCAGCACAGATACGCAGTATTTT. Translation: CSVDPTGRSTDTQYF.

This clone was found a few times. This chain connects TRBV7-9 to TRBJ1-5; no firm D call. This CDR3 is 15 amino acids long. The V gene lost 5 bases and the J gene lost 1 base, with 12 bases spanning the gap. Germline CDR1 and CDR2: SEHNR and FQNEAQ (reference sequence). CDR3 loop: CASSRVGRSNQPQHF. The CDR3 DNA is TGTGCCAGCAGCCGAGTGGGCAGAAGCAATCAGCCCCAGCATTTT.

The rearrangement links TRBV29-1 to TRBJ1-5, with D unresolved. Germline V gives CDR1 SQVTM, CDR2 ANQGSEA. V was cut by 7 bases and J by 2 bases, with 15 bases left in between. This CDR3 has 14 residues. In DNA form, the CDR3 reads TGCAGCGCGTTGACCCCGGGTGGCAATCAGCCCCAGCATTTT. This encodes CSALTPGGNQPQHF.

The genes are TRBV2 and TRBJ2-7, with TRBD2 identical over 9 bases. There are 14 residues in the CDR3. V was clipped by 6 bases and J by 3 bases; unmatched bases: 6. Germline-derived CDR1 and CDR2 are SNHLY and FYNNEI. This chain's CDR3 is CASSLTSGGYEQYF. CDR3 bases: TGTGCCAGCAGCCTGACTAGCGGTGGCTACGAGCAGTACTTC.

This chain connects TRBV5-1 to TRBJ1-2, with D tentatively TRBD1 (6 bases). This CDR3 is 14 amino acids long. Germline values: CDR1 SGHRS, CDR2 YFSETQ. Trimming removed 0 bases at V and 3 bases at J, with 9 bases between. The CDR3, as DNA: TGCGCCAGCAGCTTGGCCAGACAGGACTATGGCTACACCTTC. Translated, it gives CASSLARQDYGYTF.

The V call is TRBV9, the J call TRBJ2-5; the match to TRBD1 covers 11 bases. The CDR3 length is 15 residues. V dropped 3 bases and J dropped 6; count of bases not matched to a gene: 7. The germline gives CDR1 SGDLS, CDR2 YYNGEE. CDR3 DNA: TGTGCCAGCAGCGGATTGGGACAGGGGGAACAGACCCAGTACTTC. Encoded protein: CASSGLGQGEQTQYF.

The chain links TRBV4-1 to TRBJ2-3, with D possibly matching TRBD2 (5 bases). Germline V gene sequence: CDR1 MGHRA, CDR2 YSYEKL. This CDR3 spans 14 amino acids. Between the trimmed V and J ends, which lost 1 base and 0 bases, there was a span of 5 bases. The CDR3 sequence is CASSQGRSTDTQYF. Written as DNA, the CDR3 is TGCGCCAGCAGCCAAGGGAGGAGCACAGATACGCAGTATTTT.

This clone was recorded once. The rearrangement uses TRBV5-1 and TRBJ1-4, with D perhaps TRBD1 (6 bases). The CDR3 sequence is 15 residues long. V lost 0 bases to trimming and J lost 8 bases, with 14 bases between them. Germline CDR1 is SGHRS and CDR2 is YFSETQ. The CDR3 nucleotides are TGCGCCAGCAGCTTGGCTGCGGGGCAGGGGGAAAAACTGTTTTTT. Translation gives CASSLAAGQGEKLFF. The full variable domain, completed using reference TRBV5-1 and TRBJ1-4, is KAGVTQTPRYLIKTRGQQVTLSCSPISGHRSVSWYQQTPGQGLQFLFEYFSETQRNKGNFPGRFSGRQFSNSRSEMNVSTLELGDSALYLCASSLAAGQGEKLFFGSGTQLSVL.